The entry below gives a single TCR beta chain sequence along with its context. Its antigen remains unknown. The sample is drawn from a study of cytomegalovirus exposure and HLA in healthy donors. Amplification used 60 Vbeta primers and 13 Jbeta primers. Clones were sequenced by immunoSEQ multiplex PCR, and TCRdb holds only the in-frame ones, with some missing. Here the sample table reports 50,000 or so clones. Points from the study as a whole: With later analysis, a missense DCLRE1C variant became linked to TCR beta V- and J-gene trimming. It was reported that the classifier diagnosed cytomegalovirus status with high specificity and sensitivity in both the original and validation cohorts. Using a false discovery rate of 0.05, a later analysis showed that 15,000 to 20,000 TCR beta sequences were associated with HLA alleles.

The V gene end was trimmed by 0 bases and the J gene end by 5 bases; junction bases not matched to a gene: 5. The CDR3 contains 15 residues. CDR1 and CDR2 (germline): SGDLS, YYNGEE. Material for sequencing was PBMCs. The receptor comes from a woman aged 40 to 50 in good health and CMV-seronegative. The chain employs TRBV9 and TRBJ2-5, with 9 positions matching TRBD2. The CDR3 is CASSVAGGRGETQYF. CDR3 bases: TGTGCCAGCAGCGTAGCTGGCGGGAGGGGGGAGACCCAGTACTTC.